This TCR beta chain was found in a study of radiation and T cells in renal cell carcinoma. As for the study in general: Nephrectomy followed 15 Gy stereotactic body radiation by 4 weeks.

The CDR3 is 15 residues long. V lost 0 bases to trimming and J lost 6 bases, with 13 bases between them. Germline lookup yields CDR1 SGDLS and CDR2 YYNGEE. Time point reported: blood 2 weeks post-SBRT. As for treatment: 15 Gy SBRT to primary tumor, nephrectomy 4 weeks later. Sequencing was performed with immunoSEQ multiplex PCR; in TCRdb, only in-frame clones are kept and a portion is missing. The sample holds tens of thousands of clones, approximately 80% seen once. This sequence was found in a woman in her 70s with renal cell carcinoma. This rearrangement joins TRBV9 to TRBJ2-1; perhaps TRBD2 as D (6 bases). The specimen was blood, collected from a patient whose treatment included radiotherapy and nephrectomy. The CDR3 bases are TGTGCCAGCAGCGTAGTTGGGACTCCCGGCAATGAGCAGTTCTTC. As protein: CASSVVGTPGNEQFF.